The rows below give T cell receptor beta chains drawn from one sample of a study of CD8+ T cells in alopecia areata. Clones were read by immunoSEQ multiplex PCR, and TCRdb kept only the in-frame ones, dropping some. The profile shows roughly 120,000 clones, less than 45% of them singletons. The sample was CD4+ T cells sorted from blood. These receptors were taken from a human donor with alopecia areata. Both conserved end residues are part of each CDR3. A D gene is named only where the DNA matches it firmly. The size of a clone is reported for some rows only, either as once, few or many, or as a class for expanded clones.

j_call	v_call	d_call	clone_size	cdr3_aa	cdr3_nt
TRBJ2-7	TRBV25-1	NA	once	CASSGLTRYEQYF	TGTGCCAGCAGTGGTCTTACCCGCTACGAGCAGTACTTC
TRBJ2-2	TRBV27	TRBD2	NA	CASSFEFLAGTGELFF	TGTGCCAGCAGTTTTGAGTTCCTAGCGGGTACCGGGGAGCTGTTTTTT
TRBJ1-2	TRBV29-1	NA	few	CSVIPGLHYGYTF	TGCAGCGTTATTCCGGGACTTCACTATGGCTACACCTTC
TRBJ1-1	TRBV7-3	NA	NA	CASSLRRNTEAFF	TGTGCCAGCAGCCTGCGGAGGAACACTGAAGCTTTCTTT
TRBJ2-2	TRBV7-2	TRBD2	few	CASKREGGTGELFF	TGTGCCAGCAAGAGGGAGGGTGGCACCGGGGAGCTGTTTTTT
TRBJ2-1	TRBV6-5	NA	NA	CASSYSLSSNEQFF	TGTGCCAGCAGTTACTCCCTCTCCAGCAATGAGCAGTTCTTC
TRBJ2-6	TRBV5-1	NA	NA	CASSLESRASVLTF	TGCGCCAGCAGCTTGGAATCGAGGGCCAGCGTCCTGACTTTC
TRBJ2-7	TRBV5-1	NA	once	CASSSSARAIYEQYF	TGCGCCAGCAGCTCATCCGCGAGGGCTATCTACGAGCAGTACTTC
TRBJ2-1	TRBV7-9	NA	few	CASSSTMQRQFF	TGTGCCAGCAGCTCGACGATGCAGAGGCAGTTCTTC
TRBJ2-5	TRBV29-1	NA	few	CSVTVRFETQYF	TGCAGCGTGACGGTGCGTTTCGAGACCCAGTACTTC
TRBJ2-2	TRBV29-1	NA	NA	CSVEDGVFTGELFF	TGCAGCGTTGAAGACGGAGTATTCACCGGGGAGCTGTTTTTT
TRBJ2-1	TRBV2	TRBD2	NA	CASSDGTSGYNEQFF	TGTGCCAGCAGTGACGGGACTAGCGGATACAATGAGCAGTTCTTC
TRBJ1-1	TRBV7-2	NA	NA	CASSFSSTVRTEAFF	TGTGCCAGCAGCTTTAGTAGTACGGTTCGCACTGAAGCTTTCTTT
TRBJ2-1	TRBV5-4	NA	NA	CASSLGLVDEQFF	TGTGCCAGCAGCTTGGGACTCGTCGATGAGCAGTTCTTC
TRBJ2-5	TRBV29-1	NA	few	CSVDLSGEETQYF	TGCAGCGTTGATCTTTCCGGAGAAGAGACCCAGTACTTC
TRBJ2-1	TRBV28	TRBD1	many	CASSVPTGGNYNEQFF	TGTGCCAGCAGTGTACCGACAGGGGGAAATTACAATGAGCAGTTCTTC
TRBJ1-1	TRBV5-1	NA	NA	CASSLVVQGTEAFF	TGCGCCAGCAGCTTGGTGGTGCAGGGCACTGAAGCTTTCTTT
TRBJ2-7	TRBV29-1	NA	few	CSVSTARRSYEQYF	TGCAGCGTTTCCACGGCCCGGAGGTCCTACGAGCAGTACTTC
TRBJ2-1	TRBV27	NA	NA	CASSFLTYNEQFF	TGTGCCAGCAGTTTCCTTACGTACAATGAGCAGTTCTTC
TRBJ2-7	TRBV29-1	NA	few	CSVATAQAIEQYF	TGCAGCGTTGCTACCGCGCAGGCGATCGAGCAGTACTTC
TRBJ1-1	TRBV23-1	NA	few	CASSLIFSQGFMNTEAFF	TGCGCCAGCAGTCTTATTTTCAGCCAGGGCTTCATGAACACTGAAGCTTTCTTT
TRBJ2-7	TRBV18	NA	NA	CASSPTGPITYEQYF	TGTGCCAGCTCACCTACAGGGCCAATTACCTACGAGCAGTACTTC
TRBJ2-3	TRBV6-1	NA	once	CASSESGLRTDTQYF	TGTGCCAGCAGTGAGTCCGGGCTCCGCACAGATACGCAGTATTTT
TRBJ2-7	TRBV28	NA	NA	CASSFRSPYEQYF	TGTGCCAGCAGTTTCCGATCCCCCTACGAGCAGTACTTC
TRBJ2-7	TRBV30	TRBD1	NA	CASDRGLEQYF	TGTGCCTCGGACAGGGGGCTCGAGCAGTACTTC
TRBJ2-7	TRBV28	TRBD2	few	CASRGRDPEQYF	TGTGCCAGCAGGGGGAGGGACCCCGAGCAGTACTTC
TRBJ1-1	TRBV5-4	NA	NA	CASSLGGYSDTEAFF	TGTGCCAGCAGCTTGGGAGGGTACTCAGACACTGAAGCTTTCTTT
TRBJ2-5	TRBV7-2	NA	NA	CASSLDGRTQETQYF	TGTGCCAGCAGCTTAGACGGGAGAACTCAAGAGACCCAGTACTTC
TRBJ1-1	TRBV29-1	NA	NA	CSVGRENTEAFF	TGCAGCGTTGGGAGGGAGAACACTGAAGCTTTCTTT
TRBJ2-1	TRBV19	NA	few	CASSYIRTENEQFF	TGTGCCAGTAGCTACATACGGACAGAGAATGAGCAGTTCTTC
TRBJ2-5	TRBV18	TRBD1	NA	CASSPGQAGETQYF	TGTGCCAGCTCACCGGGACAGGCCGGAGAGACCCAGTACTTC
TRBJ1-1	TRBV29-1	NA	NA	CSVDRAMNTEAFF	TGCAGCGTTGACAGGGCAATGAACACTGAAGCTTTCTTT
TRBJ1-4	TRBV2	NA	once	CASSAQGINEKLFF	TGTGCCAGCAGTGCGCAGGGAATTAATGAAAAACTGTTTTTT
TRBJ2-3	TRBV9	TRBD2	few	CASSVATSGGLSTDTQYF	TGTGCCAGCAGCGTCGCGACTAGCGGGGGGTTAAGCACAGATACGCAGTATTTT
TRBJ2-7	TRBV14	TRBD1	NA	CASSQERVGTGGNEQYF	TGTGCCAGCAGCCAAGAACGTGTAGGGACAGGGGGCAACGAGCAGTACTTC
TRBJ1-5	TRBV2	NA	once	CARGGAGKNQPQHF	TGTGCCAGAGGGGGGGCAGGGAAGAATCAGCCCCAGCATTTT
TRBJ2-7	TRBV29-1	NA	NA	CSVEGQSYEQYF	TGCAGCGTTGAAGGGCAGAGCTACGAGCAGTACTTC
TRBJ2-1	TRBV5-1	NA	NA	CASSLDPGRNEQFF	TGCGCCAGCAGCTTGGATCCAGGGAGAAATGAGCAGTTCTTC
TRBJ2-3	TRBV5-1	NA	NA	CASSLNVDTQYF	TGCGCCAGCAGCTTGAATGTTGATACGCAGTATTTT
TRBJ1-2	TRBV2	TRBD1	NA	CASSTGQNYGYTF	TGTGCCAGCAGTACGGGACAGAACTATGGCTACACCTTC
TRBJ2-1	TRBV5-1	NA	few	CASSPSGPYNEQFF	TGCGCCAGCAGCCCGAGTGGGCCCTACAATGAGCAGTTCTTC
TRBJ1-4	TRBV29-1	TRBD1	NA	CSVKRDRGNEKLFF	TGCAGCGTAAAGAGGGACAGGGGTAATGAAAAACTGTTTTTT
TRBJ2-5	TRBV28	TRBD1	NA	CASSGTGGLETQYF	TGTGCCAGCAGCGGGACAGGGGGCTTGGAGACCCAGTACTTC
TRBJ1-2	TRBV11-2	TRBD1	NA	CASSPPGQGARGYTF	TGTGCCAGCAGCCCACCGGGACAGGGGGCTCGAGGCTACACCTTC
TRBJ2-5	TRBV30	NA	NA	CAWNPPGSGYRKGQETQYF	TGTGCCTGGAACCCTCCGGGTTCGGGATACAGGAAAGGTCAAGAGACCCAGTACTTC
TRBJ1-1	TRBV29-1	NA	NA	CSGLGDTAFF	TGCAGCGGATTAGGGGACACGGCTTTCTTT
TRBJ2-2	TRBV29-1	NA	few	CSYRELTLTGELFF	TGCAGCTACAGAGAATTGACGTTAACCGGGGAGCTGTTTTTT
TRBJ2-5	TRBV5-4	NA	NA	CASSTGLEETQYF	TGTGCCAGCAGCACCGGTTTGGAAGAGACCCAGTACTTC
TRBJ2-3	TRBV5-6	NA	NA	CASSFGRGNTQYF	TGTGCCAGCAGCTTCGGCAGGGGAAATACGCAGTATTTT
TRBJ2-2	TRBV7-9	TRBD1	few	CASSFRQGYTGELFF	TGTGCCAGCAGCTTCCGACAGGGTTACACCGGGGAGCTGTTTTTT
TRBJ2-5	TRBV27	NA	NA	CASSLTRQETQYF	TGTGCCAGCAGTTTAACACGTCAAGAGACCCAGTACTTC
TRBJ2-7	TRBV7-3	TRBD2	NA	CASSTQAGETYEQYF	TGTGCCAGCAGCACACAAGCGGGAGAAACCTACGAGCAGTACTTC
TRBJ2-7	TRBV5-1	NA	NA	CASTPDGPAEQYF	TGCGCCAGCACACCGGACGGGCCGGCCGAGCAGTACTTC
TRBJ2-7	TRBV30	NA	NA	CAWSVNSHSYEQYF	TGTGCCTGGAGTGTCAACAGTCACTCCTACGAGCAGTACTTC
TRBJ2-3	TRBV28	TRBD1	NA	CASGTGAPDTQYF	TGTGCCAGCGGGACAGGGGCCCCAGATACGCAGTATTTT